Below, one TCR beta chain is given with its context. Its cognate antigen has yet to be identified. No per-base quality is available; no much larger clone lies one base away. Preparation of the library involved 5' RACE. TCRdb records Illumina HiSeq 2500 as the sequencer. A second PCR of about 7 to 12 cycles was performed with a sample-barcoded 5' primer and a J-beta primer mix. Each TCR beta cDNA molecule received a unique molecular identifier from a template-switch 5' adaptor carrying 12 random nucleotides. Each sample yielded at least 2.5 million CDR3-containing paired-end reads. First-strand cDNA synthesis was performed from all RNA using the Mint cDNA synthesis kit, with priming by a TRBC-specific oligonucleotide. Following uracil-DNA glycosylase treatment, all cDNA underwent a first 18-cycle PCR with the universal primers M1SS and BC2_uni_R. The source study handled its data this way. Normalization of each sample was performed by random selection of 1 million high-quality reads, each carrying a distinct molecular identifier. Instead of being binned into consensus sequences, reads that shared molecular identifiers were thrown out. MiTCR, with a Q25 quality threshold and the strictest error-elimination algorithm, was used for CDR3 identification, clonotype clustering and error correction. A nonparametric unseen species model with Euler transformation was used to estimate lower-bound total TCR beta diversity. TCRdb reran the public reads through fastp at Q25 and MiXCR, keeping productive beta chains. Rows are combined by CDR3 protein, so each entry shows the most common genes and DNA. The V and J calls were not made by the authors but by TCRdb's processing. This sample lists about 1.5 million distinct CDR3 sequences; roughly 40% were detected once. The top ten clones comprise 7.9% of the sample.

This specimen belongs to a study of blood T cells in healthy people across ages (dated by TCRdb to about 2015). For the study in its entirety: In model experiments, template switching captured roughly one uniquely barcoded TCR beta cDNA molecule for every two T cells. Using deep sequencing normalized with unique cDNA molecular identifiers, the study measured how TCR beta repertoire diversity changes with age. The donors were split into four age groups: young (average 16 years), middle-aged (roughly 40), aged (62) and long-lived (over 75). To avoid experimental bias, donors of different ages were distributed randomly across sequencing lanes. Using the same blood draw, the study looked at two additional independent replicas of 1 million unique cDNA reads for two donors, one aged 18 to 29 and the other aged 80 or older.

Paper-wide results and their limitations: Because the CMV infection status of the donors was unknown, age-related changes in expanded clonotypes may potentially have been confounded. Compared with the aged group, the long-lived group had more naive CD4+ T cells, fewer expanded clones and increased TCR diversity, suggesting age selection. Estimates of total diversity from one million sequenced T cells were regarded as lower bounds and underestimates. Observed TCR beta diversity per million T cells fell roughly linearly with age, and a significant reduction was already apparent by age around 40. Conclusive comparison of naive and antigen-experienced compartments was prevented by the profiling of bulk unsorted PBMCs. A strong correlation was found between observed TCR beta diversity and the percentage of naive T cells measured by flow cytometry.

The germline V gene sets CDR1 to SGHAT and CDR2 to FQNNGV. The CDR3 sequence holds 16 residues, the cysteine and phenylalanine included. Solely the CDR3 DNA is kept, with 48 bases framed from the first base. Here V drops 5 bases and J drops 5 bases, and the junction holds 8 bases not matched to any gene. Systemically healthy Caucasian individuals from Russia, some 38 in total and aged roughly 6 to 95 years, were included as donors. Each donor gave 9 to 10 milliliters of peripheral blood, collected into EDTA-treated Vacutainer tubes. PBMCs were isolated by Ficoll-Paque density-gradient centrifugation, with at least 6 million obtained per sample. Total RNA, at least 6 micrograms per sample, was extracted from PBMCs with Trizol reagent. For every donor, an aliquot of PBMCs went through flow cytometry to measure the percentages of naive CD45RAhigh/CD27high T cells.

The sample consisted of blood. The V and J genes are TRBV11-2 and TRBJ2-7, with 14 bases aligning to TRBD2. This clonotype originated in a woman aged 18-29 years in good health. CDR3 protein: CASSIGLAGGLNEQYF. The bases read TGTGCCAGCAGCATAGGACTAGCGGGAGGTCTCAACGAGCAGTACTTC.